The rows below give T cell receptor beta chains drawn from one sample of a study of long-term antiretroviral therapy in people with HIV. Repertoires were generated with immunoSEQ multiplex PCR, while TCRdb's copy carries only in-frame clones and drops some. The repertoire includes tens of thousands of clones, roughly 82% of them detected once, and roughly 6.6% sits in the top ten. The specimen was unsorted PBMCs, collected 0.6 years after starting antiretroviral therapy. These receptor sequences come from a young man with HIV. The conserved cysteine and the conserved F or W are not part of the CDR3 here.

CDR3 protein	V gene
ASSVGRTGRETQY	TRBV19
ASSLMAERQETQY	TRBV5-1
ASSLPRATGEQY	TRBV7-6
ASSTQPGPTYEQY	TRBV27
ASSSGVEDTQY	TRBV6-6
SAVGNEQF	TRBV20-1
ASSAPREYGYT	TRBV9
ASSLGGTGANVLT	TRBV28
ASSHTGELF	TRBV7-2
ASSLGQAKNIQY	TRBV7-2
ASSVNSGMYNEQF	TRBV9
ASSIEGPRVSEAF	TRBV19
ASSSYRSDNEKLF	TRBV7-9
ASSPGVLAGSLPYNEQF	TRBV28